This is a list of T cell receptor beta chains from one sample in a study of T cells in Graves' hyperthyroidism and ophthalmopathy. TCRdb called the multiplex PCR reads again in MiXCR, with one record for every CDR3 protein. The top ten hold 3% to 4.5% of the sample, which has approximately 630,000 distinct CDR3 sequences, around 15% seen once. Source material: blood. The receptor set was obtained from a young woman with Graves' hyperthyroidism. Both conserved end residues are part of each CDR3. The D gene is left open where the match is weak. Rows may omit the clone size; those that give it use once, few, many or a size class.

CDR3aa: CASRPGTDAGELFF; CDR3nt: TGTGCCAGCAGGCCCGGGACAGACGCCGGGGAGCTGTTTTTT; abundance: NA; v_gene: TRBV6-1; j_gene: TRBJ2-2; len: 14; d_gene: TRBD1
CDR3aa: CATSDPRLPRNEQFF; CDR3nt: TGTGCCACCAGTGACCCCCGACTACCACGCAATGAGCAGTTCTTC; abundance: NA; v_gene: TRBV24-1; j_gene: TRBJ2-1; len: 15; d_gene: NA
CDR3aa: CASSMTEKETQYF; CDR3nt: TGTGCCAGTTCCATGACGGAGAAAGAGACCCAGTACTTC; abundance: many; v_gene: TRBV2; j_gene: TRBJ2-5; len: 13; d_gene: NA
CDR3aa: CAISESATDTQYF; CDR3nt: TGTGCCATCAGTGAGTCGGCCACAGATACGCAGTATTTT; abundance: many; v_gene: TRBV10-3; j_gene: TRBJ2-3; len: 13; d_gene: NA
CDR3aa: CSARTGYSYEQYF; CDR3nt: TGCAGTGCTCGGACAGGGTATAGCTACGAGCAGTACTTC; abundance: many; v_gene: TRBV20-1; j_gene: TRBJ2-7; len: 13; d_gene: TRBD1
CDR3aa: CDSSPGPNTEAFF; CDR3nt: TGTGACAGCAGCCCCGGACCTAACACTGAAGCTTTCTTT; abundance: NA; v_gene: TRBV28; j_gene: TRBJ1-1; len: 13; d_gene: NA
CDR3aa: CAIGGSYEQYF; CDR3nt: TGTGCCATCGGGGGATCCTACGAGCAGTACTTC; abundance: many; v_gene: TRBV10-3; j_gene: TRBJ2-7; len: 11; d_gene: NA
CDR3aa: CASSYTSIYEQYF; CDR3nt: TGTGCCAGCAGTTACACTAGTATTTACGAGCAGTACTTC; abundance: many; v_gene: TRBV28; j_gene: TRBJ2-7; len: 13; d_gene: NA
CDR3aa: CASSLPGRENIQYF; CDR3nt: TGCGCCAGCAGCCTGCCGGGGCGAGAAAACATTCAGTACTTC; abundance: NA; v_gene: TRBV5-1; j_gene: TRBJ2-4; len: 14; d_gene: NA
CDR3aa: CASSRRPGSGGGTEAFF; CDR3nt: TGTGCCAGCAGTCGCAGACCGGGCTCTGGAGGGGGCACTGAAGCTTTCTTT; abundance: NA; v_gene: TRBV14; j_gene: TRBJ1-1; len: 17; d_gene: NA
CDR3aa: CASSSLAGKADTQYF; CDR3nt: TGCGCCAGCAGCTCATTAGCGGGAAAAGCAGATACGCAGTATTTT; abundance: NA; v_gene: TRBV5-1; j_gene: TRBJ2-3; len: 15; d_gene: TRBD2
CDR3aa: CASSREGTEAFF; CDR3nt: TGTGCCAGCTCACGGGAGGGGACTGAAGCTTTCTTT; abundance: many; v_gene: TRBV18; j_gene: TRBJ1-1; len: 12; d_gene: NA
CDR3aa: CASSYSGRTTDTQYF; CDR3nt: TGTGCCAGCAGTTACTCGGGAAGAACCACAGATACGCAGTATTTT; abundance: NA; v_gene: TRBV6-5; j_gene: TRBJ2-3; len: 15; d_gene: NA
CDR3aa: CSARLTSGRNEQFF; CDR3nt: TGCAGTGCTAGACTTACTAGCGGGAGAAATGAGCAGTTCTTC; abundance: few; v_gene: TRBV20-1; j_gene: TRBJ2-1; len: 14; d_gene: TRBD2
CDR3aa: CASRGTGGRSGYTF; CDR3nt: TGTGCCAGCAGGGGGACAGGGGGCCGGTCTGGCTACACCTTC; abundance: many; v_gene: TRBV27; j_gene: TRBJ1-2; len: 14; d_gene: TRBD1
CDR3aa: CAIRGTGTDTQYF; CDR3nt: TGTGCCATACGAGGGACAGGCACAGATACGCAGTATTTT; abundance: NA; v_gene: TRBV10-3; j_gene: TRBJ2-3; len: 13; d_gene: TRBD1
CDR3aa: CASTPWQGASGYTF; CDR3nt: TGTGCCAGTACCCCCTGGCAGGGGGCGTCAGGCTACACCTTC; abundance: few; v_gene: TRBV19; j_gene: TRBJ1-2; len: 14; d_gene: TRBD1
CDR3aa: CASSDRSGQGRPDTQYF; CDR3nt: TGCGCCAGCAGCGACCGCTCGGGACAGGGGAGACCAGATACGCAGTATTTT; abundance: few; v_gene: TRBV4-1; j_gene: TRBJ2-3; len: 17; d_gene: TRBD1
CDR3aa: CASSNQGAVAGEQYF; CDR3nt: TGTGCCAGCAGCAATCAGGGGGCGGTCGCGGGAGAGCAGTACTTC; abundance: NA; v_gene: TRBV7-2; j_gene: TRBJ2-7; len: 15; d_gene: TRBD1
CDR3aa: CASSLLLVVMHEQFF; CDR3nt: TGTGCCAGCAGCCTCCTACTAGTGGTCATGCATGAGCAGTTCTTC; abundance: many; v_gene: TRBV7-9; j_gene: TRBJ2-1; len: 15; d_gene: NA
CDR3aa: CASSTGTSGRNEQFF; CDR3nt: TGTGCCAGCAGCACCGGGACTAGCGGGCGCAATGAGCAGTTCTTC; abundance: many; v_gene: TRBV7-9; j_gene: TRBJ2-1; len: 15; d_gene: TRBD2
CDR3aa: CAWSVQGATEAFF; CDR3nt: TGTGCCTGGAGTGTACAGGGGGCAACTGAAGCTTTCTTT; abundance: NA; v_gene: TRBV30; j_gene: TRBJ1-1; len: 13; d_gene: TRBD1
CDR3aa: CASSRDRGVTEAFF; CDR3nt: TGTGCCAGCAGCCGCGACAGGGGAGTCACTGAAGCTTTCTTT; abundance: NA; v_gene: TRBV7-9; j_gene: TRBJ1-1; len: 14; d_gene: TRBD1
CDR3aa: CASSLSPGNTEAFF; CDR3nt: TGTGCCAGCAGCTTATCTCCGGGGAACACTGAAGCTTTCTTT; abundance: many; v_gene: TRBV7-2; j_gene: TRBJ1-1; len: 14; d_gene: NA
CDR3aa: CASSSDHTYNEQFF; CDR3nt: TGTGCCAGCAGCTCCGACCATACCTACAATGAGCAGTTCTTC; abundance: NA; v_gene: TRBV7-3; j_gene: TRBJ2-1; len: 14; d_gene: NA
CDR3aa: CSAGQGAIEQYF; CDR3nt: TGCAGCGCGGGACAGGGGGCTATCGAGCAGTACTTC; abundance: many; v_gene: TRBV20-1; j_gene: TRBJ2-7; len: 12; d_gene: TRBD1
CDR3aa: CSARDGRSFYEQYF; CDR3nt: TGCAGTGCTAGAGACGGTCGAAGTTTCTACGAGCAGTACTTC; abundance: many; v_gene: TRBV20-1; j_gene: TRBJ2-7; len: 14; d_gene: NA
CDR3aa: CASSLGRGRNEDTQYF; CDR3nt: TGCGCCAGCAGCTTGGGACGGGGGCGAAACGAAGATACGCAGTATTTT; abundance: many; v_gene: TRBV5-1; j_gene: TRBJ2-3; len: 16; d_gene: NA
CDR3aa: CSASPGTGIGKREKLFF; CDR3nt: TGCAGTGCTAGTCCTGGGACAGGGATCGGGAAAAGGGAAAAACTGTTTTTT; abundance: NA; v_gene: TRBV20-1; j_gene: TRBJ1-4; len: 17; d_gene: TRBD1
CDR3aa: CASSLGRGNQPQHF; CDR3nt: TGTGCCAGCAGTTTGGGGAGGGGCAATCAGCCCCAGCATTTT; abundance: many; v_gene: TRBV12-3/TRBV12-4; j_gene: TRBJ1-5; len: 14; d_gene: NA
CDR3aa: CSVEEDVGYGYTF; CDR3nt: TGCAGCGTTGAAGAGGACGTGGGCTATGGCTACACCTTC; abundance: many; v_gene: TRBV29-1; j_gene: TRBJ1-2; len: 13; d_gene: NA
CDR3aa: CASSRRSGGPDTQYF; CDR3nt: TGTGCCAGCAGCCGCAGGTCAGGGGGCCCAGATACGCAGTATTTT; abundance: many; v_gene: TRBV7-2; j_gene: TRBJ2-3; len: 15; d_gene: TRBD1
CDR3aa: CASSYGRGYGYTF; CDR3nt: TGTGCCAGCAGTTACGGCAGGGGCTATGGCTACACCTTC; abundance: many; v_gene: TRBV6-5; j_gene: TRBJ1-2; len: 13; d_gene: NA
CDR3aa: CASMGGDGDTQYF; CDR3nt: TGTGCCAGCATGGGGGGAGACGGCGATACGCAGTATTTT; abundance: many; v_gene: TRBV7-3; j_gene: TRBJ2-3; len: 13; d_gene: NA
CDR3aa: CAIRITGGGTDTQYF; CDR3nt: TGTGCCATCAGAATAACAGGGGGCGGCACAGATACGCAGTATTTT; abundance: many; v_gene: TRBV10-3; j_gene: TRBJ2-3; len: 15; d_gene: TRBD1
CDR3aa: CATSREAVLDYNEQFF; CDR3nt: TGTGCCACCAGCAGAGAAGCGGTTTTAGACTACAATGAGCAGTTCTTC; abundance: NA; v_gene: TRBV15; j_gene: TRBJ2-1; len: 16; d_gene: NA
CDR3aa: CASSEGGSANEQFF; CDR3nt: TGTGCCAGCAGTGAAGGCGGGAGTGCCAATGAGCAGTTCTTC; abundance: NA; v_gene: TRBV6-4; j_gene: TRBJ2-1; len: 14; d_gene: TRBD2
CDR3aa: CASSLSGLGTPSGSSYEQYF; CDR3nt: TGTGCCAGCAGTTTATCCGGTTTGGGGACACCAAGCGGGAGTTCCTACGAGCAGTACTTC; abundance: many; v_gene: TRBV28; j_gene: TRBJ2-7; len: 20; d_gene: TRBD2
CDR3aa: CASSRGHLNQPQHF; CDR3nt: TGTGCCAGCAGCCGTGGACACCTTAATCAGCCCCAGCATTTT; abundance: many; v_gene: TRBV13; j_gene: TRBJ1-5; len: 14; d_gene: NA
CDR3aa: CASTRGLADTQYF; CDR3nt: TGTGCCAGCACACGCGGGTTGGCGGATACGCAGTATTTT; abundance: many; v_gene: TRBV12-3/TRBV12-4; j_gene: TRBJ2-3; len: 13; d_gene: NA
CDR3aa: CASSQATSVNNEQFF; CDR3nt: TGTGCCAGCAGCCAAGCGACTAGCGTGAACAATGAGCAGTTCTTC; abundance: once; v_gene: TRBV4-2; j_gene: TRBJ2-1; len: 15; d_gene: TRBD2
CDR3aa: CASSSGTSGAYEQYF; CDR3nt: TGTGCTAGCAGCTCGGGGACTAGCGGGGCCTACGAGCAGTACTTC; abundance: many; v_gene: TRBV7-9; j_gene: TRBJ2-7; len: 15; d_gene: TRBD2
CDR3aa: CASSYGDRGDTEAFF; CDR3nt: TGTGCCAGCAGTTACGGGGACAGGGGAGACACTGAAGCTTTCTTT; abundance: many; v_gene: TRBV6-6; j_gene: TRBJ1-1; len: 15; d_gene: TRBD1
CDR3aa: CASIPRPIQGAGTTEAFF; CDR3nt: TGTGCCAGCATCCCTCGTCCCATACAGGGGGCGGGGACCACTGAAGCTTTCTTT; abundance: NA; v_gene: TRBV7-9; j_gene: TRBJ1-1; len: 18; d_gene: TRBD1
CDR3aa: CAISPSTSGLFDTQYF; CDR3nt: TGTGCCATCAGTCCCTCGACTAGCGGCCTCTTCGATACGCAGTATTTT; abundance: few; v_gene: TRBV10-3; j_gene: TRBJ2-3; len: 16; d_gene: TRBD2
CDR3aa: CASRSVQPQHF; CDR3nt: TGTGCCAGCAGGTCAGTTCAGCCCCAGCATTTT; abundance: many; v_gene: TRBV6-1; j_gene: TRBJ1-5; len: 11; d_gene: NA
CDR3aa: CASSRTTTSARTYTDTQYF; CDR3nt: TGCGCCAGCAGCCGTACTACGACTAGCGCACGAACCTACACAGATACGCAGTATTTT; abundance: NA; v_gene: TRBV5-1; j_gene: TRBJ2-3; len: 19; d_gene: TRBD2
CDR3aa: CASSQDRSVNTEAFF; CDR3nt: TGTGCCAGCAGCCAAGATAGGTCGGTGAACACTGAAGCTTTCTTT; abundance: few; v_gene: TRBV4-2; j_gene: TRBJ1-1; len: 15; d_gene: NA
CDR3aa: CASSPLPGLVLTSYTDTQYF; CDR3nt: TGTGCCAGCAGTCCCCTACCCGGACTAGTCCTAACCTCTTACACAGATACGCAGTATTTT; abundance: NA; v_gene: TRBV27; j_gene: TRBJ2-3; len: 20; d_gene: TRBD2
CDR3aa: CASGQNRGVYEQYF; CDR3nt: TGCGCCAGCGGCCAGAACAGGGGGGTCTACGAGCAGTACTTC; abundance: NA; v_gene: TRBV4-1; j_gene: TRBJ2-7; len: 14; d_gene: TRBD1
CDR3aa: CASSLAVGGGRNQPQHF; CDR3nt: TGTGCCAGCAGCTTAGCGGTCGGAGGGGGCCGCAATCAGCCCCAGCATTTT; abundance: NA; v_gene: TRBV7-8; j_gene: TRBJ1-5; len: 17; d_gene: TRBD1
CDR3aa: CASPFRDGEQYF; CDR3nt: TGCGCCAGCCCGTTCCGGGACGGCGAGCAGTACTTC; abundance: many; v_gene: TRBV5-1; j_gene: TRBJ2-7; len: 12; d_gene: NA
CDR3aa: CASSWGTGENEQFF; CDR3nt: TGTGCCAGCAGCTGGGGGACCGGGGAGAATGAGCAGTTCTTC; abundance: many; v_gene: TRBV7-3; j_gene: TRBJ2-1; len: 14; d_gene: NA